This T cell receptor beta chain comes out of a study of T cell repertoires in cytomegalovirus infection (dated by TCRdb to about 2019). Notes on the research overall: Donor HLA type was relevant to the analysis, because carriage of CMV infection together with the matching HLA type was indicated by public TCR beta signatures. Overall study outcomes, separate from this receptor: Cumulative frequency of public TCR beta family members discriminated carriers of CMV infection plus the relevant HLA type in this cohort and an independent approximately 400-donor cohort. The ex vivo response was dominated by HLA-C-restricted CMV-specific TCR beta clonotypes, which also provided the single most frequent clonotype in two of eight donors.

TCRdb lists the instrument as Illumina HiSeq 1500. TCRdb reprocessed the public reads (quality trimming at Q25 with fastp, clone calling with MiXCR) and kept in-frame beta chains. A single entry per CDR3 protein holds the most common genes and DNA from its merged rows. This sample gives 150,000 to 200,000 distinct CDR3 sequences in total; 25% to 30% of them show up just once. The ten largest clonotypes hold 30% to 35% of the sample. This clonotype was counted only a few times. The specificity of this receptor is unknown. There are no base qualities to consult, and no much larger clone falls within one base. Inclusive of the bounding cysteine and phenylalanine, the CDR3 is 16 residues long. Of the read, only the CDR3 DNA is kept; its 48 bases are in frame from base 1. V is shortened by 3 bases, J by 8 bases, and the region joining them spans 19 bases. From a lookup of the germline V gene, CDR1 and CDR2 are SGHDN and FVKESK.

The TCR was taken from a human donor in good health (CMV status not recorded). Some clones in this sample may be carry-over from other donors' samples. Sequencing used PBMCs. This sequence uses TRBV14 and TRBJ1-4; the D segment cannot be called with confidence. The encoded CDR3 is CASSQTPAARPEKLFF. The DNA sequence is given as TGTGCCAGCAGCCAGACCCCGGCCGCACGTCCCGAAAAACTGTTTTTT.